This T cell receptor (beta chain) was sequenced for a study of T cell responses to AZD1222 COVID-19 vaccine. This CDR3 region has 16 residues. Per germline, CDR1 SGHRS and CDR2 YFSETQ. V shed 4 bases, J shed 1 base, and the junction held 3 bases outside the gene matches. The data were produced by immunoSEQ multiplex PCR, yet TCRdb's version contains in-frame clones alone and is incomplete. The sample lists over 65,000 clones; approximately 87% were seen once. This clonotype was obtained from an adult in good health. The input for sequencing was peripheral blood, taken on day 0 of AZD1222 vaccination. V is TRBV5-1 and J is TRBJ1-3; 12 positions agree with TRBD1. The CDR3 reads CASSPGQGASGNTIYF. CDR3 in DNA: TGCGCCAGCAGCCCGGGACAGGGGGCTTCTGGAAACACCATATATTTT. The entire variable domain, with the rest obtained from reference TRBV5-1 and TRBJ1-3, is as follows: KAGVTQTPRYLIKTRGQQVTLSCSPISGHRSVSWYQQTPGQGLQFLFEYFSETQRNKGNFPGRFSGRQFSNSRSEMNVSTLELGDSALYLCASSPGQGASGNTIYFGEGSWLTVV.